The clone carrying this T cell receptor beta chain turned up a few times. Antigen unknown. There were TCR beta CDR3 regions amplified from RNA transcripts. The HTBI set primed first-round TCR CDR3 RT-PCR. From the multiplex PCR reads, TCRdb called clonotypes with MiXCR, one entry per CDR3 protein. The table lists around 620,000 distinct CDR3 sequences, 12% to 15% of them singletons, with about 6.6% in the top ten. These data belong to a study of T cells in Graves' hyperthyroidism and ophthalmopathy. Overall study results and limits: It was a median roughly 6.5 months before onset that the model predicted ophthalmopathy. Through a model of 13 V-J features, ophthalmopathy was separated from stable hyperthyroidism. Clonotypes that were expanded in thyroid above 0.001 mostly appeared in blood too.

At least 3 on the Clinical Activity Score was recorded for ophthalmopathy patients, who also had NOSPECS grade at least 4 and duration under 3 months. This TCR derives from a woman under 30 with Graves' ophthalmopathy. The material sequenced was blood.

CDR3 in amino acids: CASSYRGKGYYGYTF. CDR3 bases: TGTGCCAGCAGTTATAGGGGAAAAGGGTACTATGGCTACACCTTC. V is TRBV6-1 and J is TRBJ1-2, with a tentative D call TRBD1 (5 bases). The germline CDR1 and CDR2 sequences are MNHNS and SASEGT. Trimming pared 5 bases from V and 3 bases from J, leaving 16 bases between. The CDR3 spans 15 residues.